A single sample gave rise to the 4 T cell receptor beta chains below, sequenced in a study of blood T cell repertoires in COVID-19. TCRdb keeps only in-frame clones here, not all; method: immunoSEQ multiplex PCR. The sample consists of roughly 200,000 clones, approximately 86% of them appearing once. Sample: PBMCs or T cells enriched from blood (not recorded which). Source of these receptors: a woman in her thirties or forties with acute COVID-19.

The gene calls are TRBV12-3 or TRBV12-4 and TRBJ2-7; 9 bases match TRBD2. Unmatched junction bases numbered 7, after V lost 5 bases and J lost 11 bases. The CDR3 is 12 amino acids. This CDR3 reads CASSPGSGSEYF. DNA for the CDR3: TGTGCCAGCAGTCCCGGTAGCGGGAGTGAGTACTTC.

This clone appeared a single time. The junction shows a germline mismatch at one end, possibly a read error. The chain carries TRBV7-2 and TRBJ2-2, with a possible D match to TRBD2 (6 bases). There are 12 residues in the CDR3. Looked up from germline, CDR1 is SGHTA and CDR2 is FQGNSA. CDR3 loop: CASSLALGGLFF. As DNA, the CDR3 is TGTGCCAGCAGCTTAGCGCTGGGGGGGCTGTTTTTT.

The CDR3 reads CASSRLAGGGGSPDTQYF. The CDR3 bases are TGTGCCAGCAGCCGACTAGCGGGAGGAGGGGGGTCACCAGATACGCAGTATTTT. The V call is TRBV7-9, the J call TRBJ2-3; TRBD2 agrees at 13 bases. The CDR3 runs to 18 residues. From germline, CDR1 is SEHNR and CDR2 FQNEAQ (reference sequence). J gave up 4 bases and V 5 bases, and 12 bases lay outside the gene matches. Looking up the rest from reference TRBV7-9 and TRBJ2-3 gives the full variable domain: DTGVSQNPRHKITKRGQNVTFRCDPISEHNRLYWYRQTLGQGPEFLTYFQNEAQLEKSRLLSDRFSAERPKGSFSTLEIQRTEQGDSAMYLCASSRLAGGGGSPDTQYFGPGTRLTVL.

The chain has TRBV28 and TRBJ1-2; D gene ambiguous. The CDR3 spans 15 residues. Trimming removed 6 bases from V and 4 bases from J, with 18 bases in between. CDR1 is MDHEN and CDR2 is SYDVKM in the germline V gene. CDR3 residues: CASSLSDREGYGYTF. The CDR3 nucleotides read TGTGCCAGCAGCCTATCGGACCGGGAGGGCTATGGCTACACCTTC.